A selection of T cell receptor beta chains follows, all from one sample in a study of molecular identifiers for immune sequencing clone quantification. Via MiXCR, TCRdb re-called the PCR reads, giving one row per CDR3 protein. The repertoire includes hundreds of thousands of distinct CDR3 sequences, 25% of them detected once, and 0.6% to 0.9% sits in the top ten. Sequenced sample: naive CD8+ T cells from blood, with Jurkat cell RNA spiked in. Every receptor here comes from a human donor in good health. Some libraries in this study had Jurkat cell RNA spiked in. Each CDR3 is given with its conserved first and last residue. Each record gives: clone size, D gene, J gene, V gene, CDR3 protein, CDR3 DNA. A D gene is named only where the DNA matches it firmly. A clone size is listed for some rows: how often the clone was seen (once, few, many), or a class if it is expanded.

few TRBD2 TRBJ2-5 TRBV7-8 CASSLLSGGTQETQYF TGTGCCAGCAGCTTACTGAGCGGGGGTACCCAAGAGACCCAGTACTTC
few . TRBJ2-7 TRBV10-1 CARLWEGVYEQYF TGCGCCAGACTTTGGGAAGGGGTCTACGAGCAGTACTTC
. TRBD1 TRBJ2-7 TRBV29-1 CSVVFEGGGYEQYF TGCAGCGTTGTCTTCGAAGGGGGCGGCTACGAGCAGTACTTC
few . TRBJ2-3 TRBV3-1 CASSQDGVFYTDTQYF TGTGCCAGCAGCCAAGACGGGGTTTTTTACACAGATACGCAGTATTTT
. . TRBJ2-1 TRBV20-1 CSARGLAYNEQFF TGCAGTGCTAGAGGGTTGGCCTACAATGAGCAGTTCTTC
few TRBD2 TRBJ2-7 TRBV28 CASSSPGLADLEQYF TGTGCCAGCAGTTCCCCCGGACTAGCGGACCTCGAGCAGTACTTC
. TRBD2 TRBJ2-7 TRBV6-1 CASSDGLAGLSSYAQYF TGTGCCAGCAGTGATGGGCTAGCGGGCTTGTCATCCTACGCGCAGTACTTC
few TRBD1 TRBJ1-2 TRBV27 CASSFIYTTGGAHYGYTF TGTGCCAGCAGTTTCATCTATACGACAGGGGGCGCGCACTATGGCTACACCTTC
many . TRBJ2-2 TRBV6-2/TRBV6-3 CASRDSSNTGELFF TGTGCCAGCAGAGATAGCAGTAACACCGGGGAGCTGTTTTTT
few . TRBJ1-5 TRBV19 CASSPGQYNQPQHF TGTGCCAGTAGTCCCGGACAGTACAATCAGCCCCAGCATTTT
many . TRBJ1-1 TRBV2 CASSDREMNTEAFF TGTGCCAGCAGTGATAGAGAAATGAACACTGAAGCTTTCTTT
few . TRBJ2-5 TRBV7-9 CASSLGQIGETQYF TGTGCCAGCAGCTTAGGACAGATCGGGGAGACCCAGTACTTC
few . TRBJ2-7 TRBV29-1 CSVFDPSGSYEQYF TGCAGCGTTTTCGACCCGAGCGGGTCCTACGAGCAGTACTTC
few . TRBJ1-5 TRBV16 CASTQDVAGNQPQHF TGTGCCAGCACCCAGGACGTGGCGGGGAATCAGCCCCAGCATTTT
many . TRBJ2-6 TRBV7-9 CASSFGLAIGANVLTF TGTGCCAGCAGCTTTGGCCTAGCGATTGGGGCCAACGTCCTGACTTTC
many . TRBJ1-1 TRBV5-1 CASNIDENEAFF TGCGCCAGCAACATCGACGAAAATGAAGCTTTCTTT
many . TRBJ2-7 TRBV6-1 CASSEDEQYF TGTGCCAGCAGTGAGGACGAGCAGTACTTC
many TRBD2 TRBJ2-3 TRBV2 CASSKWGLAGDEDTQYF TGTGCCAGCAGCAAATGGGGACTAGCGGGGGATGAAGATACGCAGTATTTT
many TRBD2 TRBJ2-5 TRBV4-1 CASSQDPGLAKETQYF TGCGCCAGCAGCCAAGATCCGGGACTAGCGAAAGAGACCCAGTACTTC
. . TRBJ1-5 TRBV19 CASKGFVSDQPQHF TGTGCCAGTAAAGGGTTTGTTAGCGATCAGCCCCAGCATTTT
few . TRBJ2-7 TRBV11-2 CASSLESGAFYEQYF TGTGCCAGCAGCCTAGAGTCGGGGGCTTTTTACGAGCAGTACTTC
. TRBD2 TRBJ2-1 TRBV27 CASSLWSGLARNEQFF TGTGCCAGCAGTTTATGGTCGGGACTAGCGAGGAATGAGCAGTTCTTC
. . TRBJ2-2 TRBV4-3 CASSQGTGGAGELFF TGCGCCAGCAGCCAAGGAACAGGGGGGGCCGGGGAGCTGTTTTTT
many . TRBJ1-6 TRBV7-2 CASSVLMNYSPLHF TGTGCCAGCAGCGTCCTGATGAATTATTCACCCCTCCACTTT
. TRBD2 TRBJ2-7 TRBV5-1 CASSWILAGGVNEQYF TGCGCCAGCAGCTGGATCCTAGCGGGGGGGGTTAACGAGCAGTACTTC
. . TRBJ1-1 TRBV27 CASRSEVDTEAFF TGTGCCAGCAGATCGGAAGTGGACACTGAAGCTTTCTTT
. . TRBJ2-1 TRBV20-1 CSARELGYNEQFF TGCAGTGCTAGAGAGCTGGGGTACAATGAGCAGTTCTTC
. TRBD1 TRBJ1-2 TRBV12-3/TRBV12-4 CASSLGRAGGRYGYTF TGTGCCAGCAGTTTAGGAAGGGCAGGGGGTCGGTATGGCTACACCTTC
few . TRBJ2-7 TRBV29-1 CSVIRSDSYEQYF TGCAGCGTTATACGTAGCGACTCCTACGAGCAGTACTTC
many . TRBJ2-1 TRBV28 CASSPSWSGYEQFF TGTGCCAGCAGCCCCTCCTGGTCGGGTTATGAGCAGTTCTTC
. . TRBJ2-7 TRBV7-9 CASGLEPREQYF TGTGCCAGCGGCCTCGAACCGAGGGAGCAGTACTTC
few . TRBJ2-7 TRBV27 CASSLSGDYYEQYF TGTGCCAGCAGTTTATCCGGGGATTACTACGAGCAGTACTTC
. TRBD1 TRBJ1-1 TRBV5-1 CASRLAGGTEAFF TGCGCCAGCAGATTGGCAGGGGGCACTGAAGCTTTCTTT
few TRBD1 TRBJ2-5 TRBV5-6 CASSQDRTGDGETQYF TGTGCCAGCAGCCAAGACCGGACAGGGGATGGGGAGACCCAGTACTTC
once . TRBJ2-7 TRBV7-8 CASSSRVATIRFEQYF TGTGCCAGCAGCTCCCGGGTCGCCACGATCCGTTTCGAGCAGTACTTC
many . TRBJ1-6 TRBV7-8 CASSKSPSSPSPLHF TGTGCCAGCAGCAAAAGCCCGTCCAGTCCTTCACCCCTCCACTTT
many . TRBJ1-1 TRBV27 CASSLSGANTEAFF TGTGCCAGCAGCCTATCCGGAGCGAACACTGAAGCTTTCTTT
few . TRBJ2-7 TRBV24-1 CATSDGDSPSYEQYF TGTGCCACCAGTGATGGTGACAGTCCATCCTACGAGCAGTACTTC
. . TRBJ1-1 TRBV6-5 CAGSLTGLDAEAFF TGTGCCGGCAGTTTAACGGGGTTGGACGCTGAGGCTTTCTTT
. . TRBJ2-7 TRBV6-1 CASSEFGGVTYEQYF TGTGCCAGCAGTGAATTTGGCGGGGTAACCTACGAGCAGTACTTC
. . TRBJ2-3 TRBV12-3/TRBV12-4 CASSWSQGSDTQYF TGTGCCAGCAGTTGGTCACAGGGCTCAGATACGCAGTATTTT
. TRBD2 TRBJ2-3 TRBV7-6 CASGMGTSVYADTQYF TGTGCCAGCGGCATGGGGACTAGCGTTTATGCAGATACGCAGTATTTT
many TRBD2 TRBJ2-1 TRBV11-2 CASSLASSGSEQFF TGTGCCAGCAGCTTAGCTTCTAGCGGGAGTGAGCAGTTCTTC
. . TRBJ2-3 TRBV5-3 CASSFRGGADTQYF TGTGCCAGCAGCTTCAGAGGGGGGGCAGATACGCAGTATTTT
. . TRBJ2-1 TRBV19 CASSIGGPTVNEQFF TGTGCCAGTAGTATAGGGGGACCAACGGTCAATGAGCAGTTCTTC
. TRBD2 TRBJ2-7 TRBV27 CASSFALAGHEQYF TGTGCCAGCAGTTTCGCGCTAGCGGGACACGAGCAGTACTTC
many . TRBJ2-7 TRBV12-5 CASGLTGDRSYEQYF TGTGCTAGTGGTTTGACGGGTGACCGGTCCTACGAGCAGTACTTC
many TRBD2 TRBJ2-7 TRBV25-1 CASSEYSSGGGEQYF TGTGCCAGCAGTGAATATAGTAGCGGGGGAGGAGAGCAGTACTTC
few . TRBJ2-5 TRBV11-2 CASSWGQGLANRQETQYF TGTGCCAGCAGCTGGGGACAGGGACTAGCGAACCGACAAGAGACCCAGTACTTC
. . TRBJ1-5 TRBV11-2 CASSPGPGQAVNQPQHF TGTGCCAGCAGCCCAGGTCCGGGCCAGGCAGTAAATCAGCCCCAGCATTTT
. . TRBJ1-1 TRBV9 CASSVDWQNGDTEAFF TGTGCCAGCAGCGTAGATTGGCAAAACGGCGACACTGAAGCTTTCTTT
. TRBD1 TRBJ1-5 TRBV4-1 CASSQSTGEYQPQHF TGCGCCAGCAGTCAGTCGACAGGGGAATATCAGCCCCAGCATTTT
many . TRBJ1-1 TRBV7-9 CASSLSSPEAFF TGTGCCAGCAGCTTATCTAGCCCTGAAGCTTTCTTT
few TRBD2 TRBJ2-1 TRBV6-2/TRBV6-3 CASRTLAGGLNEQFF TGTGCCAGCAGGACTCTAGCGGGGGGGCTTAATGAGCAGTTCTTC
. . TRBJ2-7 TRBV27 CASSSMSSAYEQYF TGTGCCAGCAGTTCAATGTCTAGCGCCTACGAGCAGTACTTC
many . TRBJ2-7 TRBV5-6 CASSYTTGPYEQYF TGTGCCAGCAGCTATACGACAGGCCCCTACGAGCAGTACTTC
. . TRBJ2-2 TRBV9 CASGVNSVVNGELFF TGTGCCAGCGGCGTAAATTCTGTTGTTAACGGGGAGCTGTTTTTT
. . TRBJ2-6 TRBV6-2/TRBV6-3 CASSSRIVSPISGANVLTF TGTGCCAGCAGCTCCCGTATTGTGTCCCCTATCTCTGGGGCCAACGTCCTGACTTTC
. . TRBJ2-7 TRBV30 CAWSSRDKTYEQYF TGTGCCTGGAGTTCCCGGGACAAGACCTACGAGCAGTACTTC
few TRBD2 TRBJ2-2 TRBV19 CASSTGLGVIGELFF TGTGCCAGTAGTACCGGACTAGGAGTTATCGGGGAGCTGTTTTTT